The 23 T cell receptor beta chains presented below share a single source sample, sequenced in a study of blood T cell repertoires in COVID-19. Generated by immunoSEQ multiplex PCR, the TCRdb table keeps only in-frame clones and is missing some. The sample contains about 160,000 clones, approximately 79% of which appear only once. Specimen: PBMCs or T cells enriched from blood (not recorded which). The receptors shown here come from a middle-aged man who had recovered from COVID-19.

The gene calls are TRBV5-1 and TRBJ1-4; D is possibly TRBD1 (5 bases). The CDR3 runs to 16 residues. V lost 0 bases and J lost 0, with 9 bases in between. Germline assignment: CDR1 SGHRS and CDR2 YFSETQ. The CDR3 reads CASSLGQPATNEKLFF. The CDR3 DNA follows: TGCGCCAGCAGCTTGGGACAGCCGGCAACTAATGAAAAACTGTTTTTT. Looking up the rest from reference TRBV5-1 and TRBJ1-4 gives the full variable domain: KAGVTQTPRYLIKTRGQQVTLSCSPISGHRSVSWYQQTPGQGLQFLFEYFSETQRNKGNFPGRFSGRQFSNSRSEMNVSTLELGDSALYLCASSLGQPATNEKLFFGSGTQLSVL.

This clone has just one count. This sequence joins TRBV5-4 and TRBJ2-5; 13 bases agree with TRBD2. This CDR3 has 15 amino acids. The germline CDR1 and CDR2 sequences are SGHNT and YYREEE (reference sequence). V gave up 4 bases and J gave up 4 bases; unmatched junction bases: 4. The CDR3 here is CASSTSGGARETQYF. The CDR3, as DNA: TGTGCCAGCAGCACTAGCGGGGGGGCGCGAGAGACCCAGTACTTC.

This clone was observed a few times. The chain employs TRBV18 and TRBJ1-4; D ambiguous. The germline V and J ends were trimmed by 4 bases and 5 bases, with 20 bases remaining between them. CDR1 and CDR2 (germline): KGHSH, LQKENI. The length of the CDR3 is 17 residues. DNA for the CDR3: TGTGCCAGCTCACGACATACCCTTGAGGGTGGAAATGAAAAACTGTTTTTT. Encoded protein: CASSRHTLEGGNEKLFF. Based on the CDR3 plus reference TRBV18 and TRBJ1-4, the full variable domain is NAGVMQNPRHLVRRRGQEARLRCSPMKGHSHVYWYRQLPEEGLKFMVYLQKENIIDESGMPKERFSAEFPKEGPSILRIQQVVRGDSAAYFCASSRHTLEGGNEKLFFGSGTQLSVL.

This rearrangement joins TRBV6-5 to TRBJ2-3, with 9 bases aligning to TRBD2. CDR3 length: 15 amino acids. Germline V gene lookup returns CDR1 MNHEY and CDR2 SVGAGI. J was trimmed by 1 base and V by 2 bases; bases with no gene match: 1. The CDR3 bases are TGTGCCAGCAGTTACGTAGCGGGGGGCACAGATACGCAGTATTTT. This encodes CASSYVAGGTDTQYF.

The CDR3 region has the DNA TGCGCCAGCAGCCGAGGCCCGGACAGTGCCTCTGGAAACACCATATATTTT. This gives the protein CASSRGPDSASGNTIYF. This chain uses TRBV5-1 with TRBJ1-3, with a weak D call TRBD1 (6 bases). In germline, CDR1 is SGHRS, CDR2 YFSETQ. The CDR3 extends over 17 amino acids. The ends were cut back, 4 bases at V and 0 bases at J, with 17 bases in the middle. Based on the CDR3 plus reference TRBV5-1 and TRBJ1-3, the full variable domain is KAGVTQTPRYLIKTRGQQVTLSCSPISGHRSVSWYQQTPGQGLQFLFEYFSETQRNKGNFPGRFSGRQFSNSRSEMNVSTLELGDSALYLCASSRGPDSASGNTIYFGEGSWLTVV.

This clone appeared once. V is TRBV7-3 and J is TRBJ2-1; D is uncertain. CDR3 size: 16 residues. Trimming removed 0 bases at V and 1 base at J, with 10 bases between. Germline values: CDR1 SGHTA, CDR2 FQGTGA. The CDR3 protein is CASSLTPSGSYNEQFF. DNA of the CDR3: TGTGCCAGCAGCTTAACCCCCTCAGGATCCTACAATGAGCAGTTCTTC.

By frequency in the sample, this clone is medium-sized. This chain connects TRBV5-1 to TRBJ2-3; 9 nucleotides line up with TRBD2. J lost 4 bases, V lost 4 bases, and 10 bases had no gene match. The CDR3 is made up of 16 amino acids. Germline V gene lookup returns CDR1 SGHRS and CDR2 YFSETQ. CDR3 sequence (DNA): TGCGCCAGCAGCGGCGGGGGCGGGGGGGCTCCAGATACGCAGTATTTT. It codes for CASSGGGGGAPDTQYF. The variable domain in full, completed from reference TRBV5-1 and TRBJ2-3, reads KAGVTQTPRYLIKTRGQQVTLSCSPISGHRSVSWYQQTPGQGLQFLFEYFSETQRNKGNFPGRFSGRQFSNSRSEMNVSTLELGDSALYLCASSGGGGGAPDTQYFGPGTRLTVL.

The chain uses TRBV7-2 and TRBJ1-3; TRBD1 matches at 8 bases. This CDR3 is 15 amino acids long. After removal of 5 bases from V and 1 base from J, the junction contained 4 bases not matched to a gene. Per germline, CDR1 SGHTA and CDR2 FQGNSA. The CDR3 sequence: CASSGRQGSGNTIYF. In DNA, the CDR3 is TGTGCCAGCAGCGGACGACAGGGGTCTGGAAACACCATATATTTT.

As to this clone: A junction end diverges from the germline sequence, so it may reflect a read error. The CDR3 loop reads CASSEDNRGPYEQYF. CDR3 nucleotides: TGTGCCAGCAGCGAAGATAACAGGGGCCCCTACGAGCAGTACTTC. V and J are TRBV2 and TRBJ2-7, with 7 bases aligning to TRBD1. The CDR3 consists of 15 residues. Looked up from germline, CDR1 is SNHLY and CDR2 is FYNNEI.

The V gene is TRBV30, the J gene TRBJ2-1, with TRBD2 matching over 15 bases. Germline-derived CDR1 and CDR2 are GTSNPN and SVGIG (reference sequence). Trimming at V came to 0 bases and at J to 4 bases, leaving 19 bases not matched to a gene. The CDR3 loop spans 22 amino acids. In nucleotides, the CDR3 is TGTGCCTGGAGTGTACGCCCCACCGGACTAGCGGGGGGGCGTCGGCATTACAATGAGCAGTTCTTC. Translated, it gives CAWSVRPTGLAGGRRHYNEQFF.

The chain couples TRBV2 to TRBJ1-6; D remains unclear. The CDR3 has 13 residues. Germline V lookup: CDR1 SNHLY, CDR2 FYNNEI. The V end lost 10 bases, the J end lost 0 bases, and 7 bases lay between the germline ends. The CDR3 here is CATHSSYNSPLHF. CDR3 DNA sequence: TGTGCCACCCACAGCTCCTATAATTCACCCCTCCACTTT.

The chain couples TRBV19 to TRBJ2-2; D is uncertain. Germline loops: CDR1 LNHDA, CDR2 SQIVND (reference sequence). This CDR3 is 15 amino acids long. The V and J ends lost 3 bases and 2 bases respectively, with 10 bases between them. The CDR3 sequence is CASSISTLNTGELFF. In nucleotides, the CDR3 is TGTGCCAGTAGTATTTCGACTCTTAACACCGGGGAGCTGTTTTTT.

The genes are TRBV6-9 and TRBJ1-1, with 8 bases that match TRBD1. Germline-derived CDR1 and CDR2 are MNHGY and SVAAGI. The CDR3 is made up of 15 amino acids. With V trimmed by 4 bases and J by 3 bases, 7 bases remained unmatched. The CDR3 is CASSWTGRTDTEAFF. CDR3 in DNA: TGTGCCAGCAGTTGGACAGGGCGGACGGACACTGAAGCTTTCTTT.

Only a few counts were recorded for this clone. The rearrangement uses TRBV19 and TRBJ1-5, with D perhaps TRBD1 (6 bases). The V and J ends lost 3 bases and 6 bases respectively, with 15 bases between them. CDR3 length: 15 amino acids. The germline V gene has CDR1 LNHDA and CDR2 SQIVND (reference sequence). This CDR3 is CASSMSQGRGQPQHF. DNA for the CDR3: TGTGCCAGTAGTATGTCTCAGGGGAGAGGTCAGCCCCAGCATTTT. The variable domain in full, completed from reference TRBV19 and TRBJ1-5, reads DGGITQSPKYLFRKEGQNVTLSCEQNLNHDAMYWYRQDPGQGLRLIYYSQIVNDFQKGDIAEGYSVSREKKESFPLTVTSAQKNPTAFYLCASSMSQGRGQPQHFGDGTRLSIL.

V usage is TRBV3-1 (or the pseudogene TRBV3-2) and J usage is TRBJ2-7, with 7 bases that match TRBD1. V lost 4 bases, J lost 2 bases, and 17 bases stayed unmatched. This CDR3 is 18 amino acids long. Germline lookup yields CDR1 LGHDT and CDR2 YNNKEL (reference sequence). The CDR3 protein is CASSLFSNSRGQTYEQYF. Here the CDR3 DNA reads TGTGCCAGCAGCCTTTTCTCCAACTCGAGGGGACAGACCTACGAGCAGTACTTC.

This chain joins TRBV14 and TRBJ2-3; 14 positions match TRBD2. The V and J ends lost 4 bases and 6 bases, in that order; junction bases with no gene match: 6. This CDR3 has 16 amino acids. Per germline, CDR1 SGHDN and CDR2 FVKESK. The CDR3 loop reads CASSRGLAGGQDTQYF. The CDR3, as DNA: TGTGCCAGCAGCCGAGGACTAGCGGGGGGTCAGGATACGCAGTATTTT. The full variable domain, in which reference TRBV14 and TRBJ2-3 provide the parts outside the CDR3, is EAGVTQFPSHSVIEKGQTVTLRCDPISGHDNLYWYRRVMGKEIKFLLHFVKESKQDESGMPNNRFLAERTGGTYSTLKVQPAELEDSGVYFCASSRGLAGGQDTQYFGPGTRLTVL.

The CDR3 region has the DNA TGTGCCAGCAGTCAGAGGGGACAGGGTCCCCCCGAAGCTTTCTTT. This gives the protein CASSQRGQGPPEAFF. The chain links TRBV7-9 to TRBJ1-1, with 9 bases lining up with TRBD1. The V and J ends lost 6 bases and 8 bases, in that order; junction bases with no gene match: 13. CDR1 is SEHNR, CDR2 FQNEAQ, per germline (reference sequence). The CDR3 is made up of 15 amino acids.

V usage is TRBV5-5 and J usage is TRBJ1-5, with 7 positions matching TRBD1. CDR3 length: 15 residues. Germline lookup yields CDR1 SGHKS and CDR2 YYEKEE (reference sequence). J was trimmed by 4 bases and V by 6 bases; bases with no gene match: 10. CDR3 residues: CASNKQGSLNQPQHF. DNA of the CDR3: TGTGCCAGCAACAAACAGGGGTCCCTAAATCAGCCCCAGCATTTT. Variable domain in full (rest from reference TRBV5-5 and TRBJ1-5): DAGVTQSPTHLIKTRGQQVTLRCSPISGHKSVSWYQQVLGQGPQFIFQYYEKEERGRGNFPDRFSARQFPNYSSELNVNALLLGDSALYLCASNKQGSLNQPQHFGDGTRLSIL.

The chain employs TRBV2 and TRBJ2-1; 9 bases match TRBD1. This CDR3 has 17 amino acids. Germline values: CDR1 SNHLY, CDR2 FYNNEI. Germline trimming cut 6 bases from V and 4 bases from J; bases unmatched to any gene: 13. The CDR3 sequence is CASRGGRADRGYNEQFF. The CDR3 coding sequence is TGTGCCAGCAGGGGAGGGAGGGCGGACAGGGGATACAATGAGCAGTTCTTC.

The chain carries TRBV9 and TRBJ1-6; unclear D gene. The CDR3 is 14 residues long. Germline CDR1 reads SGDLS; CDR2 reads YYNGEE. V shed 5 bases and J shed 4 bases, with 10 bases lying between them. The CDR3 bases are TGTGCCAGCAGACAAGACATTTATAATTCACCCCTCCACTTT. Its translation is CASRQDIYNSPLHF.

The chain links TRBV13 to TRBJ2-5, with a tentative D call TRBD2 (5 bases). The length of the CDR3 is 16 residues. Trimming took 5 bases from V and 5 from J, leaving 21 bases between them. Germline CDR1 reads PRHDT; CDR2 reads FYEKMQ (reference sequence). The CDR3 reads CASSPRSGNLQETQYF. Here the CDR3 DNA reads TGTGCCAGCAGCCCTCGGTCGGGGAATCTGCAGGAGACCCAGTACTTC. Using reference TRBV13 and TRBJ2-5 for the parts outside the CDR3, the full variable domain is AAGVIQSPRHLIKEKRETATLKCYPIPRHDTVYWYQQGPGQDPQFLISFYEKMQSDKGSIPDRFSAQQFSDYHSELNMSSLELGDSALYFCASSPRSGNLQETQYFGPGTRLLVL.

This chain uses TRBV3-1 (or the pseudogene TRBV3-2) with TRBJ1-4; D gene unclear. Trimming removed 4 bases from V and 4 bases from J, with 7 bases in between. The CDR3 has 13 amino acids. Per germline, CDR1 LGHDT and CDR2 YNNKEL (reference sequence). In DNA form, the CDR3 reads TGTGCCAGCAGCCTCGGACTTAATGAAAAACTGTTTTTT. Protein sequence: CASSLGLNEKLFF.

The chain links TRBV7-9 to TRBJ1-6; D is ambiguous. The CDR3 loop spans 12 amino acids. V was clipped by 5 bases and J by 14 bases, with 13 bases between them. Germline V lookup: CDR1 SEHNR, CDR2 FQNEAQ (reference sequence). The CDR3 spells CASSPLSVALHF. The CDR3 DNA is TGTGCCAGCAGCCCTTTGTCGGTGGCCCTCCACTTT.